This passage covers 27 T cell receptor beta chains from one sample sequenced in a study of blood T cell repertoires in COVID-19. This table comes from immunoSEQ multiplex PCR, and its TCRdb copy is limited to in-frame clones, with some not included. This sample has 80,000 to 95,000 clones, with about 91% found just once. Sequencing input: peripheral blood. The receptors come from a human donor with active COVID-19. The donor label of this sample is uncertain.

J is TRBJ2-7 and V is TRBV11-2; 8 bases fit TRBD1. Germline CDR1 and CDR2: SGHAT and FQNNGV. CDR3 size: 14 residues. V was pared by 1 base and J by 6 bases, with 5 bases of the junction left unmatched. Written as DNA, the CDR3 is TGTGCCAGCAGCTTAGGGACAGGGCTCCTCGAGCAGTACTTC. This codes for CASSLGTGLLEQYF.

The chain carries TRBV19 and TRBJ1-5, with D hard to call. The germline V and J ends were trimmed by 0 bases and 7 bases, with 13 bases remaining between them. The CDR3 has 15 amino acids. Germline V gene data show CDR1 as LNHDA and CDR2 as SQIVND (reference sequence). CDR3 nucleotides: TGTGCCAGTAGTATAGATGACGGGGTTGGGCAGCCCCAGCATTTT. Translated, it gives CASSIDDGVGQPQHF.

The CDR3 spells CASSPLPSETDTQYF. The CDR3 bases are TGCGCCAGCAGCCCTCTACCTAGCGAGACAGATACGCAGTATTTT. The genes are TRBV5-1 and TRBJ2-3; tentatively, D is TRBD2 (6 bases). Germline V CDR1 and CDR2: SGHRS, YFSETQ. The CDR3 has 15 amino acids. Trimming removed 4 bases from V and 3 bases from J, with 15 bases in between.

The gene calls are TRBV4-3 and TRBJ2-5, with D maybe TRBD1 (6 bases). The CDR3 covers 13 residues. Germline assignment: CDR1 LGHNA and CDR2 YSLEER. With 6 bases removed from V and 5 bases from J, the gap between germline ends came to 13 bases. This chain's CDR3 is CASSRGGRETQYF. The CDR3, as DNA: TGCGCCAGCAGTCGAGGGGGTCGGGAGACCCAGTACTTC.

The chain couples TRBV3-1 (or the pseudogene TRBV3-2) to TRBJ2-5; TRBD2 aligns across 10 bases. The trim removed 3 bases at V and 1 base at J, leaving 8 bases unmatched. The CDR3 is 17 amino acids. Germline V lookup: CDR1 LGHDT, CDR2 YNNKEL (reference sequence). CDR3: CASSQPGVAGGQETQYF. The CDR3 DNA reads TGTGCCAGCAGCCAGCCGGGGGTAGCGGGGGGCCAAGAGACCCAGTACTTC.

The V call is TRBV4-1, the J call TRBJ1-6; TRBD1 aligns across 8 bases. This CDR3 is built from 15 residues. Trimming at V came to 3 bases and at J to 7 bases, leaving 5 bases not matched to a gene. Germline CDR1 MGHRA, CDR2 YSYEKL. CDR3 loop: CASSHDWTGNSPLHF. The CDR3 DNA follows: TGCGCCAGCAGCCACGATTGGACAGGGAATTCACCCCTCCACTTT.

The rearrangement links TRBV11-2 to TRBJ2-2; maybe TRBD2 (5 bases). CDR3 length equals 13 residues. Trimming cost V 2 bases and J 4 bases, with 5 bases left between them. Germline-derived CDR1 and CDR2 are SGHAT and FQNNGV. Here the CDR3 reads CASSLRGTGELFF. The CDR3 nucleotides read TGTGCCAGCAGCTTACGGGGCACCGGGGAGCTGTTTTTT.

The genes are TRBV28 and TRBJ1-2, with a possible D match to TRBD1 (5 bases). The germline V gene encodes CDR1 MDHEN and CDR2 SYDVKM. Trimming shortened V by 1 base and J by 5 bases, and 8 bases separated the two germline ends. CDR3 length equals 13 residues. CDR3: CASSLLAGYGYTF. CDR3 nucleotides: TGTGCCAGCAGTTTATTAGCAGGGTATGGCTACACCTTC.

This clone is a singleton in its sample. The same CDR3 is also encoded by other DNA sequences in this sample. The chain couples TRBV9 to TRBJ1-1; TRBD1 agrees at 9 bases. The length of the CDR3 is 14 residues. V lost 3 bases, J lost 4 bases, and 4 bases stayed unmatched. Germline loops: CDR1 SGDLS, CDR2 YYNGEE. The CDR3 nucleotides read TGTGCCAGCAGCGAACAGGGGGCCGGCACTGAAGCTTTCTTT. Its translation is CASSEQGAGTEAFF.

This chain joins TRBV7-9 and TRBJ1-5, with TRBD1 matching over 7 bases. Germline V CDR1 and CDR2: SEHNR, FQNEAQ (reference sequence). The CDR3 length is 14 residues. V trimming: 8 bases; J trimming: 3 bases; junction bases outside the gene matches: 7. For the CDR3, the DNA is TGTGCCAGCGTCGGGACAGACCTCAATCAGCCCCAGCATTTT. This translates into CASVGTDLNQPQHF.

V gene TRBV12-5 combines with J gene TRBJ2-3, with TRBD1 matching over 11 bases. The CDR3 contains 17 residues. J lost 6 bases, V lost 1 base, and 9 bases had no gene match. Germline V gives CDR1 LGHNT, CDR2 FRNRAP. The CDR3 sequence: CASGLAPGQGAWDTQYF. DNA for the CDR3: TGTGCTAGTGGTTTGGCACCTGGACAGGGGGCATGGGATACGCAGTATTTT. The whole variable domain, remainder taken from reference TRBV12-5 and TRBJ2-3, is DARVTQTPRHKVTEMGQEVTMRCQPILGHNTVFWYRQTMMQGLELLAYFRNRAPLDDSGMPKDRFSAEMPDATLATLKIQPSEPRDSAVYFCASGLAPGQGAWDTQYFGPGTRLTVL.

The chain combines TRBV6-1 with TRBJ1-2; D unclear. In germline, CDR1 is MNHNS, CDR2 SASEGT. V was cut by 0 bases and J by 10 bases, with 9 bases left in between. The CDR3 extends over 12 amino acids. DNA of the CDR3: TGTGCCAGCAGTGAAGCCCCAAACACCTACACCTTC. Translated, it gives CASSEAPNTYTF.

The chain couples TRBV2 to TRBJ1-1; possibly TRBD1 for D (5 bases). Germline-derived CDR1 and CDR2 are SNHLY and FYNNEI. The CDR3 spans 13 residues. The germline V and J ends were trimmed by 7 bases and 6 bases, with 15 bases remaining between them. Here the CDR3 reads CASTEGTWSEAFF. CDR3 coding DNA: TGTGCCAGCACGGAGGGGACTTGGTCTGAAGCTTTCTTT.

V and J are TRBV3-1 (or the pseudogene TRBV3-2) and TRBJ1-3, with 7 bases identical to TRBD1. The ends lost 8 bases at V and 5 bases at J; junction bases unmatched: 6. This CDR3 has 13 amino acids. Germline lookup yields CDR1 LGHDT and CDR2 YNNKEL (reference sequence). The CDR3 DNA sequence: TGTGCCAGCCCTAGACAGGGTCGAAACACCATATATTTT. This translates into CASPRQGRNTIYF.

V and J are TRBV9 and TRBJ1-1; 11 bases are a match to TRBD1. The junction had 8 bases not matched to a gene; V was cut back by 4 bases and J by 3 bases. The germline V gene has CDR1 SGDLS and CDR2 YYNGEE. This CDR3 region has 16 residues. CDR3 DNA: TGTGCCAGCAGCTTAGGGACAGGGGGAAGCGACACTGAAGCTTTCTTT. Translated, it gives CASSLGTGGSDTEAFF. Full variable domain (outside the CDR3, taken from reference TRBV9 and TRBJ1-1): DSGVTQTPKHLITATGQRVTLRCSPRSGDLSVYWYQQSLDQGLQFLIQYYNGEERAKGNILERFSAQQFPDLHSELNLSSLELGDSALYFCASSLGTGGSDTEAFFGQGTRLTVV.

The rearrangement joins TRBV11-3 to TRBJ2-1; no clear D gene. This CDR3 is 14 amino acids long. Germline V CDR1 and CDR2: SGHNT, YENEEA. The V end was cut by 5 bases, the J end by 10 bases, with 18 bases between. CDR3 in DNA: TGTGCCAGCAGCGCTCCCGGGTTAGCTCAGGAGCAGTTCTTC. Its protein product is CASSAPGLAQEQFF.

The chain couples TRBV7-2 to TRBJ2-3; possibly TRBD2 for D (7 bases). Per the germline V gene, CDR1 is SGHTA and CDR2 is FQGNSA. Trimming pared 5 bases from V and 3 bases from J, leaving 15 bases between. The CDR3 contains 15 residues. The DNA for the CDR3 is TGTGCCAGCAGCCCCGCCGGGGGGCAGACAGATACGCAGTATTTT. It yields the protein CASSPAGGQTDTQYF.

CDR3 in amino acids: CASSLGQYEQYF. DNA of the CDR3: TGTGCCAGCAGCTTGGGGCAGTACGAGCAGTACTTC. The chain couples TRBV5-4 to TRBJ2-7; D uncertain. The CDR3 is 12 residues long. The ends were cut back, 0 bases at V and 4 bases at J, with 5 bases in the middle. Germline CDR1 reads SGHNT; CDR2 reads YYREEE (reference sequence).

The chain is built from TRBV28 and TRBJ1-2, with 9 bases that match TRBD1. Germline lookup yields CDR1 MDHEN and CDR2 SYDVKM. The CDR3 consists of 13 residues. CDR3 nucleotides: TGTGGTTCGACCGGGACAGGGAACTATGGCTACACCTTC. Protein product: CGSTGTGNYGYTF.

The chain joins TRBV18 to TRBJ2-2; TRBD2 might be the D (5 bases). The V and J ends lost 1 base and 1 base respectively, with 10 bases between them. The CDR3 is 16 residues long. Germline V gene lookup returns CDR1 KGHSH and CDR2 LQKENI. The CDR3 loop reads CASSPRGAVNTGELFF. CDR3 nucleotide sequence: TGTGCCAGCTCACCACGCGGAGCGGTGAACACCGGGGAGCTGTTTTTT.

The gene calls are TRBV7-9 and TRBJ2-5; 7 nucleotides match TRBD2. CDR3 length: 13 amino acids. CDR1 is SEHNR, CDR2 FQNEAQ, per germline (reference sequence). Trimming removed 7 bases from V and 2 bases from J; junction bases left unmatched: 4. CDR3 bases: TGTGCCAGCACCCGGGGGGAGCAAGAGACCCAGTACTTC. This translates into CASTRGEQETQYF.

V gene TRBV7-6 combines with J gene TRBJ1-3, with unresolved D. Germline CDR1 and CDR2: SGHVS and FNYEAQ. Trimming removed 5 bases at V and 0 bases at J, with 11 bases between. The CDR3 extends over 15 amino acids. The DNA for the CDR3 is TGTGCCAGCAGCCGCAACTCGGTCTCTGGAAACACCATATATTTT. This sequence encodes CASSRNSVSGNTIYF. The complete variable domain, with remaining parts taken from reference TRBV7-6 and TRBJ1-3, reads GAGVSQSPRYKVTKRGQDVALRCDPISGHVSLYWYRQALGQGPEFLTYFNYEAQQDKSGLPNDRFSAERPEGSISTLTIQRTEQRDSAMYRCASSRNSVSGNTIYFGEGSWLTVV.

J is TRBJ2-3 and V is TRBV3-1 (or the pseudogene TRBV3-2), with 7 bases identical to TRBD2. Germline V gene data show CDR1 as LGHDT and CDR2 as YNNKEL (reference sequence). CDR3 length: 17 residues. V dropped 4 bases and J dropped 2; count of bases not matched to a gene: 12. The chain's CDR3 is CASSPRVPGGSTDTQYF. The DNA of the CDR3 is TGTGCCAGCAGCCCCCGAGTTCCCGGGGGGTCCACAGATACGCAGTATTTT.

The rearrangement links TRBV18 to TRBJ2-7; 8 bases are shared with TRBD1. Germline assignment: CDR1 KGHSH and CDR2 LQKENI. Trimming took 3 bases from V and 6 from J; bases not matched to a gene: 10. This CDR3 has 15 amino acids. DNA for the CDR3: TGTGCCAGCTCACCCTCAGGGGGCGGACCGTCCGAGCAGTACTTC. It specifies CASSPSGGGPSEQYF. Supplemented by reference TRBV18 and TRBJ2-7, the full variable domain reads NAGVMQNPRHLVRRRGQEARLRCSPMKGHSHVYWYRQLPEEGLKFMVYLQKENIIDESGMPKERFSAEFPKEGPSILRIQQVVRGDSAAYFCASSPSGGGPSEQYFGPGTRLTVT.

V is TRBV28 and J is TRBJ1-1; tentatively, D is TRBD1 (5 bases). Germline V gene sequence: CDR1 MDHEN, CDR2 SYDVKM. V was clipped by 5 bases and J by 1 base, with 14 bases between them. This CDR3 contains 15 residues. CDR3 bases: TGTGCCAGCAGTCCGCCTCAGGGATGGAACACTGAAGCTTTCTTT. It specifies CASSPPQGWNTEAFF. Filled out from reference TRBV28 and TRBJ1-1, the complete variable domain reads DVKVTQSSRYLVKRTGEKVFLECVQDMDHENMFWYRQDPGLGLRLIYFSYDVKMKEKGDIPEGYSVSREKKERFSLILESASTNQTSMYLCASSPPQGWNTEAFFGQGTRLTVV.

The rearrangement uses TRBV6-4 and TRBJ2-7; possible D gene TRBD1, 5 bases. The CDR3 loop spans 15 amino acids. The germline CDR1 and CDR2 sequences are MRHNA and SNTAGT. Trimming stripped 3 bases from V and 3 bases from J, with 15 bases between. CDR3 protein: CASSEEAGNIYEQYF. CDR3 nucleotides: TGTGCCAGCAGTGAAGAGGCAGGGAACATCTACGAGCAGTACTTC.

V is TRBV27 and J is TRBJ2-5; D possibly corresponds to TRBD2 (6 bases). The V gene lost 6 bases and the J gene lost 4 bases, with 18 bases spanning the gap. Germline CDR1 is MNHEY and CDR2 is SMNVEV (reference sequence). CDR3 size: 15 residues. CDR3 DNA sequence: TGTGCCAGCAGCTCCCGGAGTGAGGGAGGAGAGACCCAGTACTTC. Translating it yields CASSSRSEGGETQYF.